This entry describes one TCR beta chain. Its antigen is not yet known. Base quality data are lacking; no much larger clone is found one base away. The sample is drawn from a study of cytomegalovirus exposure and HLA in healthy donors listed by TCRdb under 2017. Context from the whole study: In an earlier analysis of roughly 590 of the donors, around 300 Gb of sequence data and 100 million or so unique TCR beta sequences from about 180 million T cells were reported. In a later genetic analysis, genome-wide SNP genotypes for about 65% of the roughly 700 donors were used, and that subset was treated as a discovery cohort. Of the approximately 400 genotyped donors, over 80% were placed in the genetic ancestry cluster associated with self-reported Caucasian donors. The study was designed to test whether signatures of past pathogen exposure could be identified by cataloging public T cell receptors. To predict cytomegalovirus infection status, the study combined high-throughput TCR immunosequencing, statistical association of individual TCRs with disease status, and machine learning. The study used immunosequencing to profile the T cell repertoires of some 600 subjects and linked those repertoires to cytomegalovirus serostatus. In a later analysis, previously published TCR beta repertoires from 500 to 750 donors were re-analyzed and high-resolution HLA genotyping was added so that TCR occurrence patterns could be studied. Every repertoire in the discovery cohort had been generated on one and the same sequencing platform. Donor age, sex, ethnicity and CMV serostatus were compiled alongside the repertoire data. A separate validation cohort of over 95 different subjects was used in addition to the roughly 700-subject first cohort. Class I and class II HLA loci were covered by the typing at four-digit resolution. An earlier analysis of 587 of the donors applied high-throughput TCR beta sequencing to assess whether each TCR beta V gene segment acted as functional or pseudogenic. Rather than using new phenotypic data, the later analysis identified candidate immune exposures from TCR beta sequences and from how often those sequences occurred across donors. Typing coverage varied by locus: roughly 620-640 donors for A, B, C, DRB1 and DQB1; approximately 500 for DQA1; about 590 for DPA1; approximately 470 for DPB1. Among about 400 genotyped donors of the cohort, an average of around 250,000 unique TCR beta nucleotide sequences was sequenced per donor, of which roughly 17% were non-productive. About 330 gigabases of sequencing data and approximately 92 million unique TCR sequences made up an early release that covered 640 HLA-typed donors. A few DR-DQ haplotypes were treated as single units for association and clustering because of strong linkage in the cohort. The investigation overall reported the following: In an earlier analysis of a few hundred of the donors, most TCR beta V segments were observed in productive rearrangements about 87% or about 30% of the time, broadly matching IMGT annotations. A later analysis found that HLA-associated TCR beta chains were more clonally expanded and had lower generation probabilities than equally common non-associated chains. Because the 87-base-pair reads could not distinguish some IMGT-functional V segments, including TRBV6-2 and TRBV6-3, those segments were excluded. Because HLA typing was unavailable for some donors at each locus, only the typed subset was used in association tests. In vitro tests confirmed that a few of the cytomegalovirus-associated TCR beta chains recognize cytomegalovirus antigens. An association between a missense DCLRE1C variant and V-gene and J-gene trimming of TCR beta chains was found in a later genetic analysis and replicated in an independent cohort. When HLA alleles, especially DR and DQ, strongly co-occurred, TCR associations were difficult to assign to individual alleles. The cohort was sequenced for TCR beta chains only, and without alpha or paired-chain data the features that could be detected were limited. According to a later analysis, parvovirus B19, influenza, CMV and Epstein-Barr virus appeared linked to several top co-occurrence clusters. Sequencing depth was assumed to be roughly uniform across donors in the presence/absence analyses, though that assumption may not hold. Most TCR sequences were observed very rarely across donors, whereas some public TCRs were present in many individuals. In a later analysis, the rate of TCR association differed among HLA loci, with DRB1 alleles having the most associated TCRs and HLA-C alleles having the fewest. CMV serostatus was the only immune exposure information available for the cohort. A later analysis associated about 17,000 TCR beta sequences with specific HLA alleles at a false discovery rate of 0.05. A further reported finding was that TCR beta sequences accurately predicted the HLA-A and HLA-B alleles for most subjects in the first cohort. The earlier analysis of some 560 of the donors excluded roughly 17 rarely observed V segments, including chromosome 9 orphons, because counts were too low. The sequencing pipeline was judged likely to have produced a cluster of highly shared sequence variants as a technical artifact. Correlated functional status among segregating V segments might reflect linkage disequilibrium, but an unknown experimental factor could not be ruled out. The study listed approximately 160 TCR beta chains as associated with cytomegalovirus. In both the original and validation cohorts, the classifier was reported to diagnose cytomegalovirus status with high specificity and sensitivity. It was suggested by the authors that the approach could potentially be generalized to other disease states and immunological phenotypes. A later genetic analysis reported fewer N-insertions in productive TCRs among donors in an Asian-associated ancestry cluster than the roughly 700-donor mean. According to a later analysis, most CMV-associated TCR beta chains appeared to be HLA-restricted, and the HLA associations seemed to be driven largely by CMV exposure.

The CDR3, from cysteine to phenylalanine, totals 14 residues. The read is trimmed to its CDR3 DNA, 42 bases read in frame from base 1. Relative to germline, V is missing 5 bases and J is missing 6 bases, with 7 bases of the junction outside any gene match. Via the germline V gene, CDR1 is SGHTA and CDR2 FQGNSA. In total, approximately 690 healthy bone marrow donors made up the cohort. Cohort members were all nominally healthy when sampled, although unrecorded immune exposures were likely present. The donor tested CMV seronegative, placing the donor among the roughly 340 seronegative members of the cohort. Every donor gave a peripheral blood sample, and the peripheral blood mononuclear cells from that sample were used for TCR beta sequencing. The Qiagen DNeasy Blood Extraction Kit was used to extract genomic DNA from the blood cell samples. Libraries came from the immunoSEQ multiplex PCR assay. For the multiplex PCR, a mixture combining 60 forward primers for TCR Vbeta segments and 13 reverse primers for TCR Jbeta segments was used. The CDR3 region of rearranged TCR beta genes was amplified from genomic DNA with a multiplex PCR assay. Amplified TCR beta libraries were sequenced as 87-base-pair reads on the Illumina HiSeq System. In the original analysis: A later analysis tallied approximately 87 million unique TCR beta chains across the 666 repertoires, and around 10 million of those chains were shared by two or more donors. To remove PCR and sequencing errors, raw reads were error-corrected and collapsed into unique sequences using a nearest-neighbor algorithm that merged closely related sequences. To assign V, D and J gene segments, CDR3 sequences were aligned to IMGT reference sequences. For a sequence to be retained, a match of at least six nucleotides was required to both a V gene segment and a J gene segment. Rearrangements were classified as productive when the CDR3 lacked stop codons and remained in frame with V and J, and all other rearrangements were classified as non-productive. CDR3 was defined according to IMGT convention as the region running from the second conserved V-encoded cysteine to the conserved J-encoded phenylalanine. The earlier analysis of 500 to 750 of the donors excluded any sequence lacking an unambiguous match to a single V gene segment. An earlier analysis of 500 to 600 of the donors classified V segments as functional when productive rearrangements were above 56.7% and as segregating when the standard deviation between donors was above 5%. A statistical classification framework was developed to diagnose cytomegalovirus status using the catalog of TCR beta chain sequences. V and J gene assignment, in a later analysis, came from comparing TCR nucleotide sequences with IMGT/GENE-DB human TR gene sequences. The TCRdist pipeline was used in a later analysis to assign CDR3 sequences and most-parsimonious VDJ recombination scenarios. A later analysis defined each TCR beta chain by its CDR3 amino acid sequence plus V-gene family, and excluded reads lacking a unique V-gene family. To address suspected cross-contamination and a sequencing artifact, a later analysis removed around 590 highly shared, low-generation-probability nucleotide sequences. A later analysis calculated a clonal expansion index for each public chain from normalized within-repertoire ranks of inferred template counts. In a later analysis, generation probabilities were computed with a VDJ recombination model fitted to out-of-frame rearrangements, and the resulting probabilities were checked against IGoR. In a later analysis, hypergeometric tests were used to score TCR-TCR, TCR-HLA and TCR-CMV co-occurrence, with a repertoire-size bias correction applied to TCR pairs. A later analysis estimated false discovery rates by permuting HLA or CMV assignments 20 times. In a later analysis, co-occurring TCRs were grouped using DBSCAN, and TCRdist sequence similarity was added for clustering within HLA-allele-positive subsets. Repertoires with fewer than 30,000 or more than 120,000 public chains were left out of co-occurrence clustering, as were four to six repertoires with anomalous nucleotide sharing. Held by TCRdb, this immuneACCESS table contains in-frame sequences only and omits some clones. Under half of the omission traces to an unresolved V gene where checked; the cause of the rest is unknown. That table is the source of V, J and clone size, and D and trimming were worked out from the DNA. The sample data list 150,000 to 200,000 clones, and about 68% of these were observed just once. The top ten hold less than 3% of the sample.

The sequence is built from TRBV7-2 and TRBJ2-3; 8 nucleotides in the junction match TRBD2. Sequencing was performed on PBMCs. The source of this sequence is a female donor in good health and CMV-seronegative. The CDR3 amino acid sequence is: CASSTGGGGDTQYF. The nucleotide sequence is given as TGTGCCAGCAGCACGGGGGGGGGCGGGGATACGCAGTATTTT.